One and the same sample provided the 9 T cell receptor beta chains below, sequenced in a study of regulatory T cells in long-lasting Graves disease. Time point here: persistent/refractory GD, antithyroid drugs over 5 years with positive TRAb. There was RNA extracted from PBMCs, and the TCR library was made from it. iRepertoire HTBI primers and Arm-PCR of CDR3 regions built TCR beta libraries. TCRdb reprocessed the multiplex PCR reads with MiXCR, giving one entry per CDR3 protein. The data contain about 470,000 distinct CDR3 sequences, 20% to 25% of them singletons. Sample: peripheral blood mononuclear cells (PBMCs), taken when the disease was refractory, from a patient treated with antithyroid drugs. These receptors came from a female donor with Graves disease.

This clonotype has a count of ten or more. The V call is TRBV30, the J call TRBJ1-1; tentatively, D is TRBD1 (6 bases). V was cut by 3 bases and J by 7 bases, with 15 bases left in between. CDR3 size: 13 residues. The germline CDR1 and CDR2 sequences are GTSNPN and SVGIG (reference sequence). DNA for the CDR3: TGTGCCTGGAGCGTACAGGGAGAGAGTGAAGCTTTCTTT. This encodes CAWSVQGESEAFF.

This clonotype was found once. Germline and junction disagree at one end, which may indicate a read error. This chain uses TRBV20-1 with TRBJ1-5; D is undetermined. Germline V gene data show CDR1 as DFQATT and CDR2 as SNEGSKA (reference sequence). The CDR3 contains 14 residues. The CDR3 sequence: CSAWGGWSNQPRHF. CDR3 nucleotide sequence: TGCAGTGCTTGGGGAGGTTGGAGCAATCAGCCCCGGCATTTT.

This chain connects TRBV7-9 to TRBJ2-7, with TRBD1 identical over 8 bases. V was pared by 1 base and J by 4 bases, with 6 bases of the junction left unmatched. The CDR3 contains 15 residues. Per the germline V gene, CDR1 is SEHNR and CDR2 is FQNEAQ (reference sequence). CDR3: CASSLGPGGEYEQYF. For the CDR3, the DNA is TGTGCCAGCAGCTTAGGGCCAGGGGGCGAATACGAGCAGTACTTC.

There are many counts of this clonotype. The V call is TRBV28, the J call TRBJ1-2; 7 nucleotides line up with TRBD1. The junction had 10 bases not matched to a gene; V was cut back by 8 bases and J by 7 bases. This CDR3 is 13 amino acids long. CDR1 is MDHEN and CDR2 is SYDVKM in the germline V gene. Written as DNA, the CDR3 is TGTGCCAGCGGCGATACAGGGGTTCTTGGCTACACCTTC. It translates to CASGDTGVLGYTF.

V gene TRBV19 combines with J gene TRBJ1-5; D possibly corresponds to TRBD1 (6 bases). CDR3 size: 16 residues. CDR1 is LNHDA, CDR2 SQIVND, per germline (reference sequence). The V and J ends lost 7 bases and 9 bases respectively, with 25 bases between them. CDR3 region: CASISTFSRDTRPQHF. DNA for the CDR3: TGTGCCAGTATTTCCACCTTTTCCCGGGACACCCGGCCCCAGCATTTT.

This clonotype was detected a few times. The chain employs TRBV5-1 and TRBJ2-7; 7 nucleotides align to TRBD2. After removal of 0 bases from V and 2 bases from J, the junction contained 5 bases not matched to a gene. Germline loops: CDR1 SGHRS, CDR2 YFSETQ. The CDR3 is 15 residues long. CDR3 DNA sequence: TGCGCCAGCAGCTTGGAATCTAGCGGCGCCTACGAGCAGTACTTC. Protein product: CASSLESSGAYEQYF.

This clonotype was recorded at least ten times. V is TRBV7-9 and J is TRBJ1-1; no definite D call. With 5 bases removed from V and 6 bases from J, the gap between germline ends came to 16 bases. Germline V gene lookup returns CDR1 SEHNR and CDR2 FQNEAQ (reference sequence). The CDR3 consists of 14 residues. CDR3 sequence: CASSPQTGVAEAFF. The CDR3 region has the DNA TGTGCCAGCAGCCCGCAGACCGGGGTCGCTGAAGCTTTCTTT.

The chain joins TRBV12-3 or TRBV12-4 to TRBJ2-7, with 9 bases matching TRBD1. The CDR3 is 19 amino acids. V lost 4 bases, J lost 2 bases, and 18 bases stayed unmatched. In DNA, the CDR3 is TGTGCCAGCAGTTCAGCGGACAGGGGTTTGGACAGTTTTCCCTACGAGCAGTACTTC. It codes for CASSSADRGLDSFPYEQYF.

The sample holds many counts of this clonotype. The rearrangement links TRBV28 to TRBJ1-1, with 7 bases fitting TRBD1. This CDR3 is 12 amino acids long. Unmatched junction bases numbered 1, after V lost 2 bases and J lost 7 bases. Germline V gene data show CDR1 as MDHEN and CDR2 as SYDVKM. The DNA for the CDR3 is TGTGCCAGCAGTTTAGGACAGGTTGAAGCTTTCTTT. Encoded protein: CASSLGQVEAFF.